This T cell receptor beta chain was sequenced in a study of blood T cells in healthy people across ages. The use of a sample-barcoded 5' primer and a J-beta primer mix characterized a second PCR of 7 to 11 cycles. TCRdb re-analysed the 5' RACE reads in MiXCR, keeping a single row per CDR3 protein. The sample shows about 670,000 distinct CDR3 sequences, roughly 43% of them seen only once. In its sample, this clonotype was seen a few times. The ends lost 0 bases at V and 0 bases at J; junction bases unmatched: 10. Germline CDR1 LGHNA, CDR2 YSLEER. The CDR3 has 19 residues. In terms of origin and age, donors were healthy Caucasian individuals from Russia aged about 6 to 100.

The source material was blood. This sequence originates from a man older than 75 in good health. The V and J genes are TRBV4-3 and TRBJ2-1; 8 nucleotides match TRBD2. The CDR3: CASSQERAGGLSSYNEQFF. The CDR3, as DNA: TGCGCCAGCAGCCAAGAAAGGGCGGGGGGCCTGAGCTCCTACAATGAGCAGTTCTTC.